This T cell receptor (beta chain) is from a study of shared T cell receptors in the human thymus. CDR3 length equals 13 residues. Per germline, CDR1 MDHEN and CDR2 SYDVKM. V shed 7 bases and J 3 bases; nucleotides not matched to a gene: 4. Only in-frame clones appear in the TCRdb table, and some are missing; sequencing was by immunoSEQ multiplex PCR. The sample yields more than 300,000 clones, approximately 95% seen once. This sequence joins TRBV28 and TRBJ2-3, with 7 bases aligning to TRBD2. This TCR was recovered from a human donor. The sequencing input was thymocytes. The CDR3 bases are TGTGCCAGCAAGCGGGACCGGACAGATACGCAGTATTTT. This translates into CASKRDRTDTQYF.